This T cell receptor beta chain emerged from a study of T cell repertoires in cytomegalovirus infection. Across the study: Through public TCR beta signatures, both CMV infection and matching HLA type were indicated. Study results and caveats: Clonotype analysis showed dominance of the ex vivo response by HLA-C-restricted CMV-specific TCR beta clonotypes.

Concerning this clonotype: Its antigen remains unknown.

TCRdb ran MiXCR on the reads and lists one entry per CDR3 protein. The data hold tens of thousands of distinct CDR3 sequences, with around 20% observed a single time. The CDR3 has 15 amino acids. Germline assignment: CDR1 MNHEY and CDR2 SMNVEV (reference sequence). The V gene end was trimmed by 5 bases and the J gene end by 2 bases; junction bases not matched to a gene: 6. The chain links TRBV27 to TRBJ2-7; 10 positions agree with TRBD1. The sequencing used CD8+ T cells from cultured PBMCs, collected from culture after CMV antigen stimulation. The sequence came from a human donor in good health (CMV status not recorded). Some clones in this sample may be carry-over from other donors' samples. This chain's CDR3 is CASSLRTGGTYEQYF. CDR3 DNA sequence: TGTGCCAGCAGTCTAAGGACAGGGGGGACCTACGAGCAGTACTTC.